Each of the 17 T cell receptor beta chains below was sequenced from the same sample in a study of blood T cell repertoires in COVID-19. The method was immunoSEQ multiplex PCR; TCRdb's version includes in-frame clones alone and lacks a portion of them. The profile shows under 250,000 clones, 89% of them singletons. The sequenced sample was peripheral blood. Every receptor here comes from a woman between 35 and 50 years old with acute or convalescent COVID-19.

This clone is a singleton in its sample. This sequence joins TRBV20-1 and TRBJ2-3; D unresolved. The CDR3 contains 15 residues. The V end was cut by 3 bases, the J end by 0 bases, with 13 bases between. From germline, CDR1 is DFQATT and CDR2 SNEGSKA (reference sequence). CDR3 DNA sequence: TGCAGTGCTAGTGACCGGTCCCCTAGCACAGATACGCAGTATTTT. Translating it yields CSASDRSPSTDTQYF.

In DNA, the CDR3 is TGTGCCACCAGTGATCATTGGGTGGGGCCCGGGACAGGTTTCTATGGCTACACCTTC. Translated, it gives CATSDHWVGPGTGFYGYTF. The genes are TRBV24-1 and TRBJ1-2; 8 nucleotides agree with TRBD1. After removal of 3 bases from V and 4 bases from J, the junction contained 18 bases not matched to a gene. The CDR3 has 19 residues. CDR1 KGHDR and CDR2 SFDVKD come from the germline V gene.

The chain employs TRBV12-3 or TRBV12-4 and TRBJ1-3; D is unresolved. This CDR3 contains 12 residues. V lost 3 bases and J 8 bases, leaving 8 bases between the germline ends. In nucleotides, the CDR3 is TGTGCCAGCAGTTTGGGGAGGGACACCATATATTTT. Amino acids: CASSLGRDTIYF.

This clone was observed once. V and J are TRBV27 and TRBJ2-3; a weak D match, TRBD1 (7 bases). This CDR3 region has 14 residues. V was trimmed by 2 bases and J by 15 bases, leaving 21 bases between them. The germline CDR1 and CDR2 sequences are MNHEY and SMNVEV (reference sequence). The CDR3 DNA follows: TGTGCCAGCAGTTTACGGAGGGGGCTACCCCTGGGATATTTT. Its translation is CASSLRRGLPLGYF.

The V and J genes are TRBV4-1 and TRBJ1-2; 9 nucleotides agree with TRBD1. Germline-derived CDR1 and CDR2 are MGHRA and YSYEKL. The CDR3 consists of 17 residues. The ends lost 1 base at V and 8 bases at J; junction bases unmatched: 14. The CDR3 reads CASSQGQGQGEVRGYTF. The CDR3 region has the DNA TGCGCCAGCAGCCAAGGTCAGGGACAGGGTGAAGTTCGGGGCTACACCTTC.

This clone turned up a few times. The chain is built from TRBV9 and TRBJ1-3; D is uncertain. In germline, CDR1 is SGDLS, CDR2 YYNGEE. The V end was cut by 0 bases, the J end by 4 bases, with 11 bases between. The CDR3 covers 15 residues. The chain's CDR3 is CASSVGSTSGNTIYF. CDR3 nucleotide sequence: TGTGCCAGCAGCGTAGGTAGTACTTCCGGAAACACCATATATTTT.

The chain uses TRBV19 and TRBJ2-5; 8 nucleotides align to TRBD1. Germline V gives CDR1 LNHDA, CDR2 SQIVND (reference sequence). The ends lost 4 bases at V and 1 base at J; junction bases unmatched: 11. The CDR3 has 17 amino acids. This CDR3 is CASSTEPFRGLQETQYF. DNA for the CDR3: TGTGCCAGTAGTACAGAGCCCTTCAGGGGGCTCCAAGAGACCCAGTACTTC.

This chain uses TRBV5-1 with TRBJ2-5, with TRBD1 matching over 9 bases. The junction had 10 bases not matched to a gene; V was cut back by 3 bases and J by 4 bases. CDR1 and CDR2 (germline): SGHRS, YFSETQ. The CDR3 length is 16 residues. The CDR3 DNA follows: TGCGCCAGCAGCTGGGGTCCGGGACAGGGTATAGAGACCCAGTACTTC. It yields the protein CASSWGPGQGIETQYF.

The chain is built from TRBV4-1 and TRBJ2-2; 8 nucleotides line up with TRBD2. There are 16 residues in the CDR3. Germline loops: CDR1 MGHRA, CDR2 YSYEKL. V was clipped by 6 bases and J by 4 bases; unmatched bases: 10. The CDR3 region has the DNA TGCGCCAGCAGTCCGATATACCGGGGGGGCACCGGGGAGCTGTTTTTT. It is translated as CASSPIYRGGTGELFF.

This chain joins TRBV6-5 and TRBJ1-5, with 8 bases matching TRBD1. Germline V CDR1 and CDR2: MNHEY, SVGAGI. The V gene end was trimmed by 10 bases and the J gene end by 5 bases; junction bases not matched to a gene: 13. The CDR3 spans 15 residues. The CDR3 coding sequence is TGTGCCACCTACAGTGCAGTACAGGGGGATCAGCCCCAGCATTTT. Translating gives CATYSAVQGDQPQHF.

The chain links TRBV12-5 to TRBJ1-3; 7 positions match TRBD1. Germline CDR1 is LGHNT and CDR2 is FRNRAP. The V and J ends lost 4 bases and 4 bases, in that order; junction bases with no gene match: 7. This CDR3 contains 15 residues. Here the CDR3 DNA reads TGTGCTAGTGGTTCCGGACAGGCTCTGGGAAACACCATATATTTT. Amino acids: CASGSGQALGNTIYF. Supplemented by reference TRBV12-5 and TRBJ1-3, the full variable domain reads DARVTQTPRHKVTEMGQEVTMRCQPILGHNTVFWYRQTMMQGLELLAYFRNRAPLDDSGMPKDRFSAEMPDATLATLKIQPSEPRDSAVYFCASGSGQALGNTIYFGEGSWLTVV.

The chain is built from TRBV27 and TRBJ1-4, with D possibly TRBD1 on 5 matching bases. The CDR3 runs to 15 residues. Per the germline V gene, CDR1 is MNHEY and CDR2 is SMNVEV (reference sequence). Trimming pared 5 bases from V and 4 bases from J, leaving 14 bases between. The CDR3 DNA reads as TGTGCCAGCAGTATAAGGTGGGGGGGTAATGAAAAACTGTTTTTT. It translates to CASSIRWGGNEKLFF.

The CDR3 nucleotides are TGTGCCAGCAATAACCCGGGACTAGCGGGACGGGTGGAGAATGAGCAGTTCTTC. Translating gives CASNNPGLAGRVENEQFF. The gene calls are TRBV2 and TRBJ2-1; 13 nucleotides agree with TRBD2. The CDR3 runs 18 residues. The junction had 16 bases not matched to a gene; V was cut back by 7 bases and J by 7 bases. Germline lookup yields CDR1 SNHLY and CDR2 FYNNEI.

The chain has TRBV4-1 and TRBJ2-1, with 8 bases that match TRBD1. CDR1 MGHRA and CDR2 YSYEKL come from the germline V gene. With V trimmed by 3 bases and J by 6 bases, 13 bases remained unmatched. The CDR3 covers 17 residues. The CDR3 region is CASSQFLRQGAPNEQFF. As DNA, the CDR3 is TGCGCCAGCAGCCAGTTTTTAAGGCAGGGGGCTCCCAATGAGCAGTTCTTC.

The rearrangement joins TRBV5-1 to TRBJ2-6; a possible D gene is TRBD2 (5 bases). The V gene lost 7 bases and the J gene lost 2 bases, with 10 bases spanning the gap. Germline CDR1 reads SGHRS; CDR2 reads YFSETQ. The CDR3 length is 14 residues. CDR3 nucleotide sequence: TGCGCCAGCTCTCCGGGGACTGGGGCCAACGTCCTGACTTTC. Encoded protein: CASSPGTGANVLTF.

This clone was detected only a few times. As DNA, the CDR3 is TGTGCCAGCAGCCTCCCCGCCTCAGTTTCTGGAAACACCATATATTTT. Translated, it gives CASSLPASVSGNTIYF. This chain joins TRBV3-1 (or the pseudogene TRBV3-2) and TRBJ1-3; D gene ambiguous. Germline CDR1 is LGHDT and CDR2 is YNNKEL (reference sequence). With 4 bases removed from V and 1 base from J, the gap between germline ends came to 14 bases. This CDR3 contains 16 residues.

V is TRBV5-5 and J is TRBJ1-1, with D possibly matching TRBD1 (5 bases). CDR3 length: 16 amino acids. Trimming took 3 bases from V and 0 from J, leaving 15 bases between them. Germline V gene sequence: CDR1 SGHKS, CDR2 YYEKEE (reference sequence). CDR3 residues: CASSSLGGTMNTEAFF. DNA for the CDR3: TGTGCCAGCAGCTCCTTGGGGGGGACCATGAACACTGAAGCTTTCTTT.